One and the same sample provided the 18 T cell receptor beta chains below, sequenced in a study of vaccination and CD4 T cells after COVID-19. These receptors' antigens are unknown. The treatment: roughly 10-day PBMC culture with coronavirus spike peptide pools or control peptides (ViraFEST assay). Ahead of the COVID-19 pandemic (2011-2018), the CD4+ T cells of the unexposed donor were collected. Cultured CD4+ T-cell DNA underwent Oncomine TCR Beta short-read sequencing. TCRdb independently ran MiXCR on the PCR reads; one entry per CDR3 protein. This table has around 1,000 distinct CDR3 sequences, under 35% appearing once. Sequencing was carried out using CD4+ T cells from blood, cultured in vitro. The origin of the receptors is a human donor in good health.

The V call is TRBV7-9, the J call TRBJ2-4; D may correspond to TRBD1 or TRBD2 (5 bases each). Germline V lookup: CDR1 SEHNR, CDR2 FQNEAQ (reference sequence). The germline V and J ends were trimmed by 0 bases and 1 base, with 7 bases remaining between them. The length of the CDR3 is 15 residues. The CDR3 bases are TGTGCCAGCAGCTTAGCCGAGGGGGCCAAAAACATTCAGTACTTC. It encodes CASSLAEGAKNIQYF.

The rearrangement links TRBV3-1 to TRBJ2-7; D gene ambiguous. CDR3 size: 12 residues. V lost 1 base and J lost 5, with 6 bases in between. In germline, CDR1 is LGHDT, CDR2 YNNKEL (reference sequence). The CDR3: CASSQGGNEQYF. The CDR3 coding sequence is TGTGCCAGCAGCCAAGGGGGAAACGAGCAGTACTTC.

This clonotype was detected only once. The chain uses TRBV18 and TRBJ1-1; TRBD1 is a possible D gene (5 bases). The CDR3 loop spans 12 amino acids. Trimming pared 4 bases from V and 4 bases from J, leaving 7 bases between. Germline V gene data show CDR1 as KGHSH and CDR2 as LQKENI. The CDR3 protein is CASSRGLTEAFF. CDR3 DNA: TGTGCCAGCTCACGGGGCCTCACTGAAGCTTTCTTT.

V gene TRBV12-3 or TRBV12-4 combines with J gene TRBJ1-5; 9 positions match TRBD1. Trimming took 10 bases from V and 4 from J; bases not matched to a gene: 5. There are 13 residues in the CDR3. The CDR3 coding sequence is TGTGCCAAAGTGGGACAGGGTAATCAGCCCCAGCATTTT. It encodes CAKVGQGNQPQHF.

By sample share, this clonotype is medium-sized. The rearrangement uses TRBV20-1 and TRBJ2-3; maybe TRBD2 (5 bases). Trimming left V 5 bases short and J 0 bases short, with 15 bases between. The germline CDR1 and CDR2 sequences are DFQATT and SNEGSKA (reference sequence). This CDR3 contains 15 residues. CDR3 sequence (DNA): TGCAGTGCTCAGGATCCTGGGGAGAGCACAGATACGCAGTATTTT. It translates to CSAQDPGESTDTQYF.

The chain recombines TRBV28 with TRBJ1-6; maybe TRBD1 (6 bases). The CDR3 is made up of 16 amino acids. The germline V and J ends were trimmed by 4 bases and 9 bases, with 19 bases remaining between them. Germline V gives CDR1 MDHEN, CDR2 SYDVKM. The chain's CDR3 is CASSSPGGGGGSPLHF. CDR3 in DNA: TGTGCCAGCAGTTCTCCTGGGGGGGGCGGGGGTTCACCCCTCCACTTT. Variable domain in full (rest from reference TRBV28 and TRBJ1-6): DVKVTQSSRYLVKRTGEKVFLECVQDMDHENMFWYRQDPGLGLRLIYFSYDVKMKEKGDIPEGYSVSREKKERFSLILESASTNQTSMYLCASSSPGGGGGSPLHFGNGTRLTVT.

This clonotype was observed a few times. This chain uses TRBV2 with TRBJ1-1, with D possibly matching TRBD1 (5 bases). Germline assignment: CDR1 SNHLY and CDR2 FYNNEI. This CDR3 is built from 11 residues. V lost 7 bases to trimming and J lost 3 bases, with 6 bases between them. In DNA form, the CDR3 reads TGTGCCAGCACGGGGGACACTGAAGCTTTCTTT. It yields the protein CASTGDTEAFF.

The rearrangement links TRBV28 to TRBJ2-7, with 7 nucleotides matching TRBD2. Unmatched junction bases numbered 13, after V lost 5 bases and J lost 3 bases. The CDR3 is 16 residues long. Germline V gives CDR1 MDHEN, CDR2 SYDVKM. The CDR3 here is CASSPWGGTGNYEQYF. The CDR3, as DNA: TGTGCCAGCAGTCCGTGGGGGGGGACGGGGAACTACGAGCAGTACTTC.

In this sample, this clonotype turned up once. This chain connects TRBV2 to TRBJ2-3; a possible D gene is TRBD1 (6 bases). Germline V CDR1 and CDR2: SNHLY, FYNNEI. The CDR3 is 15 residues long. The V gene lost 6 bases and the J gene lost 2 bases, with 15 bases spanning the gap. Here the CDR3 reads CASREQGTYTDTQYF. The CDR3 DNA reads as TGTGCCAGCAGAGAACAGGGAACTTACACAGATACGCAGTATTTT.

The chain has TRBV20-1 and TRBJ1-3; D is possibly TRBD1 (6 bases). The length of the CDR3 is 13 residues. The V end lost 5 bases, the J end lost 1 base, and 9 bases lay between the germline ends. Germline assignment: CDR1 DFQATT and CDR2 SNEGSKA (reference sequence). CDR3 nucleotides: TGCAGTGCTCACCAGGGGTCTGGAAACACCATATATTTT. Translated, it gives CSAHQGSGNTIYF.

This chain's CDR3 is CSVEVGLNEKLFF. In DNA form, the CDR3 reads TGCAGCGTTGAAGTAGGCTTGAATGAAAAACTGTTTTTT. This sequence joins TRBV29-1 and TRBJ1-4, with D hard to call. The CDR3 has 13 residues. Trimming stripped 1 base from V and 5 bases from J, with 8 bases between. Germline-derived CDR1 and CDR2 are SQVTM and ANQGSEA.

In this sample, this clonotype turned up a few times. V gene TRBV5-4 combines with J gene TRBJ1-1; D is unresolved. Germline V gene lookup returns CDR1 SGHNT and CDR2 YYREEE (reference sequence). CDR3 length: 13 amino acids. V shed 5 bases and J shed 3 bases, with 11 bases lying between them. The CDR3 DNA reads TGTGCCAGCAGTTATACAACGGACACTGAAGCTTTCTTT. Amino acids: CASSYTTDTEAFF.

The chain joins TRBV6-1 to TRBJ2-3; TRBD1 matches 7 bases. From germline, CDR1 is MNHNS and CDR2 SASEGT. The J segment lost 9 bases and the V segment lost 7 bases, leaving 10 bases of the junction unmatched. The CDR3 sequence is 13 residues long. DNA for the CDR3: TGTGCCAGCACCGCACAGGGGTCGAGGACGCAGTATTTT. Translating gives CASTAQGSRTQYF.

The chain uses TRBV30 and TRBJ2-5; TRBD2 matches 9 bases. Trimming cost V 7 bases and J 4 bases; bases outside gene matches: 16. CDR3 length: 16 amino acids. CDR1 GTSNPN and CDR2 SVGIG come from the germline V gene (reference sequence). CDR3 in amino acids: CAFTWRREGPGETQYF. Here the CDR3 DNA reads TGTGCCTTCACGTGGAGGCGGGAGGGCCCGGGAGAGACCCAGTACTTC.

The J gene is TRBJ2-7, the V gene TRBV18; 16 bases map to TRBD2. This CDR3 has 16 amino acids. The ends lost 5 bases at V and 3 bases at J; junction bases unmatched: 4. CDR1 and CDR2 from the germline V gene are KGHSH and LQKENI. The CDR3 region has the DNA TGTGCCAGCTCATCCGGGACTAGCGGGAGGGTCTACGAGCAGTACTTC. Residues: CASSSGTSGRVYEQYF. Together with reference TRBV18 and TRBJ2-7, the CDR3 gives the full variable domain: NAGVMQNPRHLVRRRGQEARLRCSPMKGHSHVYWYRQLPEEGLKFMVYLQKENIIDESGMPKERFSAEFPKEGPSILRIQQVVRGDSAAYFCASSSGTSGRVYEQYFGPGTRLTVT.

This clonotype was seen only a few times. The gene calls are TRBV11-3 and TRBJ2-2; D remains unclear. CDR3 length: 12 amino acids. The V end was cut by 5 bases, the J end by 8 bases, with 9 bases between. Germline values: CDR1 SGHNT, CDR2 YENEEA. CDR3 DNA sequence: TGTGCCAGCAGCGTTAGTGAAGGGGAGCTGTTTTTT. It codes for CASSVSEGELFF.

The chain couples TRBV30 to TRBJ1-2; 9 bases are a match to TRBD1. The trim removed 8 bases at V and 2 bases at J, leaving 3 bases unmatched. Per the germline V gene, CDR1 is GTSNPN and CDR2 is SVGIG (reference sequence). The CDR3 has 12 amino acids. In nucleotides, the CDR3 is TGTGCCGGGGACAGGGTAAACTATGGCTACACCTTC. Translating gives CAGDRVNYGYTF.

This clonotype has more than one count but fewer than ten. Here the CDR3 DNA reads TGCGCCAGCAGCCAAGTGCTAACAGGGCGCGGGGAGCTGTTTTTT. It codes for CASSQVLTGRGELFF. V is TRBV4-1 and J is TRBJ2-2, with D tentatively TRBD1 (6 bases). Per germline, CDR1 MGHRA and CDR2 YSYEKL. The V gene lost 1 base and the J gene lost 7 bases, with 13 bases spanning the gap. The CDR3 runs 15 residues.